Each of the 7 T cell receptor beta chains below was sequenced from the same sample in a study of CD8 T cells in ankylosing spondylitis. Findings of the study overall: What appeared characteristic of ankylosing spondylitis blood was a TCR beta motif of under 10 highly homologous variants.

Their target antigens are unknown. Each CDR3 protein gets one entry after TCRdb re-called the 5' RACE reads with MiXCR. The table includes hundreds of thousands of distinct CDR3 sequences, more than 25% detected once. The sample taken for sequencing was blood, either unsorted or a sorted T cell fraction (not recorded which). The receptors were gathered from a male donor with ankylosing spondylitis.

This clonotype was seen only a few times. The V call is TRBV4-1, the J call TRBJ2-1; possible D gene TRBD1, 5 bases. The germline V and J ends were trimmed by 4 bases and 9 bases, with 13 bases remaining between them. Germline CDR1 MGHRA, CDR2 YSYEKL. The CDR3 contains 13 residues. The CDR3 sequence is CASSPQGFAEQFF. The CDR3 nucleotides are TGCGCCAGCAGCCCTCAGGGTTTTGCTGAGCAGTTCTTC.

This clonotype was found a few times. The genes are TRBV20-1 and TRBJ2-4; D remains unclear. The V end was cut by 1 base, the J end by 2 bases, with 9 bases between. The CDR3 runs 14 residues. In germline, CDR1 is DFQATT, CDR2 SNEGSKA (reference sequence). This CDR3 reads CSARGPWTKNIQYF. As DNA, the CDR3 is TGCAGTGCTAGAGGGCCTTGGACCAAAAACATTCAGTACTTC.

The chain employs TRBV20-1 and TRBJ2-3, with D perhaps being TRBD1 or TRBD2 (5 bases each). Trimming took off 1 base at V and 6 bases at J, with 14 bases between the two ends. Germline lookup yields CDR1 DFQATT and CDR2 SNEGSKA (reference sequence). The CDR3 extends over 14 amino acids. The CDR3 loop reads CSARVRDLLDTQYF. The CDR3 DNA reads TGCAGTGCTAGAGTCCGGGACCTCTTGGATACGCAGTATTTT.

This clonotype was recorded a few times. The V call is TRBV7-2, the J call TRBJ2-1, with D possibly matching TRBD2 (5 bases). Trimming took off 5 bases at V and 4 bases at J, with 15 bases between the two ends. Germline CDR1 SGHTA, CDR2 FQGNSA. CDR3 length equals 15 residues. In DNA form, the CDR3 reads TGTGCCAGCAGCAATGATGGGAGTGGGTACAATGAGCAGTTCTTC. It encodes CASSNDGSGYNEQFF. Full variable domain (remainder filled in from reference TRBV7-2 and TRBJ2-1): GAGVSQSPSNKVTEKGKDVELRCDPISGHTALYWYRQSLGQGLEFLIYFQGNSAPDKSGLPSDRFSAERTGGSVSTLTIQRTQQEDSAVYLCASSNDGSGYNEQFFGPGTRLTVL.

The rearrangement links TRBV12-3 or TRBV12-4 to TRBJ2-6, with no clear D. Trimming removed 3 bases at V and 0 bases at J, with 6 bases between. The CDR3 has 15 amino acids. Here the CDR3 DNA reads TGTGCCAGCAGTTTTGTCAGCTCTGGGGCCAACGTCCTGACTTTC. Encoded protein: CASSFVSSGANVLTF.

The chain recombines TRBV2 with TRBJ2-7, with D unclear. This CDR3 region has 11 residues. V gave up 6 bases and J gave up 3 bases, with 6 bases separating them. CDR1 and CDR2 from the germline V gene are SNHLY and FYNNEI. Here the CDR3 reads CASRYSYEQYF. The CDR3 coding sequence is TGTGCCAGCAGATACAGCTACGAGCAGTACTTC.

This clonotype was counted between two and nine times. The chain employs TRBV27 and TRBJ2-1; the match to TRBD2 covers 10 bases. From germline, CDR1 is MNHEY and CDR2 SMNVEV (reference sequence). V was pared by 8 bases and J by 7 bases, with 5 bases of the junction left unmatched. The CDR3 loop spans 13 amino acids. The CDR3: CASGGTSDNEQFF. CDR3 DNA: TGTGCCAGCGGTGGGACTAGCGATAATGAGCAGTTCTTC.